Presented here are 4 T cell receptor beta chains from one specimen sequenced in a study of graft-versus-host responses after intestinal transplantation. The authors combined approximately 200,000 CFSE-labeled responder cells with approximately 200,000 irradiated, violet-dye-labeled stimulator cells in plates. Sequencing was performed with immunoSEQ multiplex PCR; in TCRdb, only in-frame clones are kept and a portion is missing. This table holds approximately 10,000 clones, more than 25% found once. Specimen: alloreactive CD8+ T cells from a mixed lymphocyte reaction culture, collected before intestinal transplant. The subset denotes: CFSE-low proliferating T cells sorted from approximately six-day pre-transplant mixed lymphocyte reaction (GvH or HvG direction). Receptor source: a human patient who received an intestinal transplant.

This clone is deemed medium-sized (0.01 to 0.1%). The chain employs TRBV5-6 and TRBJ1-6, with D unresolved. Trimming removed 3 bases from V and 0 bases from J, with 13 bases in between. The germline gives CDR1 SGHDT, CDR2 YYEEEE. The CDR3 length is 17 residues. CDR3 loop: CASSYSILSSYNSPLHF. CDR3 nucleotide sequence: TGTGCCAGCAGCTATTCGATCCTAAGCTCCTATAATTCACCCCTCCACTTT.

This clone was recorded a few times. The V and J genes are TRBV27 and TRBJ2-3; 8 positions match TRBD2. J gave up 2 bases and V 7 bases, and 8 bases lay outside the gene matches. The CDR3 loop spans 15 amino acids. Germline lookup yields CDR1 MNHEY and CDR2 SMNVEV (reference sequence). The DNA for the CDR3 is TGTGCCAGCACCCTGACGGGGGGGTACACAGATACGCAGTATTTT. This gives the protein CASTLTGGYTDTQYF.

Only a few counts were recorded for this clone. The chain combines TRBV6-4 with TRBJ2-2, with TRBD2 matching 10 bases. This CDR3 contains 16 residues. The V gene end was trimmed by 0 bases and the J gene end by 4 bases; junction bases not matched to a gene: 2. From germline, CDR1 is MRHNA and CDR2 SNTAGT. For the CDR3, the DNA is TGTGCCAGCAGTGACTCGAGCGGGGGGGCCACCGGGGAGCTGTTTTTT. It yields the protein CASSDSSGGATGELFF.

The rearrangement joins TRBV9 to TRBJ2-3, with TRBD2 identical over 13 bases. Germline V gives CDR1 SGDLS, CDR2 YYNGEE. The V and J ends lost 0 bases and 2 bases, in that order; junction bases with no gene match: 3. There are 17 residues in the CDR3. CDR3 DNA sequence: TGTGCCAGCAGCGTAGGGACTAGCGGGGGTACCACAGATACGCAGTATTTT. Protein sequence: CASSVGTSGGTTDTQYF.